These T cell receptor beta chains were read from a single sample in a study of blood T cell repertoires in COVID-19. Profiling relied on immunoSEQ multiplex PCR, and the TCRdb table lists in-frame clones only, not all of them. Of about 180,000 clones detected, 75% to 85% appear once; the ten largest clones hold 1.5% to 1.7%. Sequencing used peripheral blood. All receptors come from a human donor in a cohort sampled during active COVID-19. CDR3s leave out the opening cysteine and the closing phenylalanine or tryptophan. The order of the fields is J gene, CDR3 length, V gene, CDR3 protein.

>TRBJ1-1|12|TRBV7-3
ASSLTGGNTEAF
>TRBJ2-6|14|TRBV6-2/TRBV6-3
ASSQTGSSGANVLT
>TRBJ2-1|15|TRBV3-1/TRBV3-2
ASSQEASGRFYNEQF
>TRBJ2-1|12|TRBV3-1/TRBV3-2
ASSQELAHNEQF
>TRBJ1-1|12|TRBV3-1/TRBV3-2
ASSQEREGTEAF
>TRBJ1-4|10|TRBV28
ASSLDREKLF
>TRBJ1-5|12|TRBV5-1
ASSLVGAGQPQH
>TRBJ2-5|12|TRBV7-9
ASSYQDYQETQY
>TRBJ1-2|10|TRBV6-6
ASSPRGYGYT
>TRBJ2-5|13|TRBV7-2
ASSLETGSRETQY
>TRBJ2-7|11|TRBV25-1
ASRGQGRNEQY
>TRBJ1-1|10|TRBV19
ASSISNTEAF
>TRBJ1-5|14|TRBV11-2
ASSLDQGGGNQPQH